What follows are 28 T cell receptor beta chains derived from one specimen sequenced in a study of blood T cell repertoires in COVID-19. The protocol was immunoSEQ multiplex PCR, while the TCRdb copy is restricted to in-frame clones and leaves out a portion. The sample holds about 170,000 clones, less than 80% seen once. What was sequenced was PBMCs or T cells enriched from blood (not recorded which). The receptors were sampled from a woman in her 70s in a cohort exposed to, infected with or recovered from COVID-19 (not recorded which).

The chain is built from TRBV29-1 and TRBJ1-5; 7 bases line up with TRBD1. CDR1 is SQVTM and CDR2 is ANQGSEA in the germline V gene. The CDR3 totals 12 residues. V was clipped by 6 bases and J by 5 bases; unmatched bases: 4. CDR3 in DNA: TGCAGCGTCGGGACAGCGGATCAGCCCCAGCATTTT. The encoded protein is CSVGTADQPQHF.

The V gene is TRBV11-2, the J gene TRBJ2-1; D is perhaps TRBD1 (5 bases). V shed 2 bases and J shed 6 bases, with 11 bases lying between them. The V gene's germline CDR1 is SGHAT and CDR2 FQNNGV. The CDR3 contains 14 residues. The CDR3 sequence is CASSLRRGFNEQFF. CDR3 nucleotides: TGTGCCAGCAGCTTACGTAGGGGTTTCAATGAGCAGTTCTTC.

The chain recombines TRBV7-8 with TRBJ1-3; 10 bases are shared with TRBD1. Germline V gene data show CDR1 as SGHVS and CDR2 as FQNEAQ. This CDR3 is 16 amino acids long. V trimming: 3 bases; J trimming: 1 base; junction bases outside the gene matches: 3. CDR3 sequence reads: CASSLGQGLSGNTIYF. CDR3 sequence (DNA): TGTGCCAGCAGCTTGGGACAGGGGTTATCTGGAAACACCATATATTTT. The variable domain in full, with the rest retrieved from reference TRBV7-8 and TRBJ1-3, is GAGVSQSPRYKVAKRGQDVALRCDPISGHVSLFWYQQALGQGPEFLTYFQNEAQLDKSGLPSDRFFAERPEGSVSTLKIQRTQQEDSAVYLCASSLGQGLSGNTIYFGEGSWLTVV.

The chain links TRBV25-1 to TRBJ1-1; D is ambiguous. V was pared by 7 bases and J by 1 base, with 10 bases between. This CDR3 is built from 13 residues. The germline gives CDR1 MGHDK, CDR2 SYGVNS. DNA for the CDR3: TGTGCCAGCAAGTGGGGAGCGAACACTGAAGCTTTCTTT. This codes for CASKWGANTEAFF.

This rearrangement joins TRBV28 to TRBJ1-1, with a possible D match to TRBD1 (5 bases). CDR1 is MDHEN, CDR2 SYDVKM, per germline. V was pared by 1 base and J by 1 base, with 19 bases between. The CDR3 length is 18 residues. This chain's CDR3 is CASSLLFGPGGGNTEAFF. The CDR3 DNA reads as TGTGCCAGCAGTTTATTGTTCGGCCCCGGGGGAGGGAACACTGAAGCTTTCTTT.

The J gene is TRBJ1-2, the V gene TRBV3-1 (or the pseudogene TRBV3-2); 7 nucleotides match TRBD1. V was pared by 1 base and J by 4 bases, with 6 bases of the junction left unmatched. Germline lookup yields CDR1 LGHDT and CDR2 YNNKEL (reference sequence). The CDR3 spans 15 residues. The CDR3 reads CASSQGLGTAYGYTF. CDR3 nucleotide sequence: TGTGCCAGCAGCCAAGGGCTGGGGACAGCCTATGGCTACACCTTC.

This chain uses TRBV3-1 (or the pseudogene TRBV3-2) with TRBJ1-3; no firm D call. The CDR3 is 15 residues long. Germline V gene data show CDR1 as LGHDT and CDR2 as YNNKEL (reference sequence). The ends were cut back, 0 bases at V and 0 bases at J, with 6 bases in the middle. DNA for the CDR3: TGTGCCAGCAGCCAAGATTCAGTCTCTGGAAACACCATATATTTT. This gives the protein CASSQDSVSGNTIYF.

This clone was observed a few times. The chain carries TRBV4-2 and TRBJ1-2, with D perhaps matching TRBD1 (6 bases). The CDR3 extends over 15 amino acids. Trimming took off 1 base at V and 1 base at J, with 10 bases between the two ends. From germline, CDR1 is LGHNA and CDR2 YNFKEQ. The CDR3 loop reads CASSQGRGGNYGYTF. In nucleotides, the CDR3 is TGTGCCAGCAGCCAAGGACGAGGGGGTAACTATGGCTACACCTTC.

This sequence joins TRBV28 and TRBJ1-1; possible D gene TRBD1, 6 bases. Germline V gene sequence: CDR1 MDHEN, CDR2 SYDVKM. The CDR3 consists of 15 residues. V lost 2 bases to trimming and J lost 3 bases, with 13 bases between them. The CDR3 region has the DNA TGTGCCAGCAGTTTACCGTTAGGACAGTACACTGAAGCTTTCTTT. It is translated as CASSLPLGQYTEAFF. Using reference TRBV28 and TRBJ1-1 for the parts outside the CDR3, the full variable domain is DVKVTQSSRYLVKRTGEKVFLECVQDMDHENMFWYRQDPGLGLRLIYFSYDVKMKEKGDIPEGYSVSREKKERFSLILESASTNQTSMYLCASSLPLGQYTEAFFGQGTRLTVV.

The chain carries TRBV28 and TRBJ2-3; tentative D call: TRBD2 (6 bases). Deletions cut 4 bases from V and 1 base from J, with 12 bases between. Germline V gene sequence: CDR1 MDHEN, CDR2 SYDVKM. The CDR3 runs 15 residues. The CDR3 DNA is TGTGCCAGCAGTTCCCCGGGACTCGGCACAGATACGCAGTATTTT. It specifies CASSSPGLGTDTQYF. Together with reference TRBV28 and TRBJ2-3, the CDR3 gives the full variable domain: DVKVTQSSRYLVKRTGEKVFLECVQDMDHENMFWYRQDPGLGLRLIYFSYDVKMKEKGDIPEGYSVSREKKERFSLILESASTNQTSMYLCASSSPGLGTDTQYFGPGTRLTVL.

The chain has TRBV20-1 and TRBJ1-1; 8 nucleotides agree with TRBD1. The CDR3 totals 13 residues. The V and J ends lost 3 bases and 7 bases, in that order; junction bases with no gene match: 7. Germline-derived CDR1 and CDR2 are DFQATT and SNEGSKA (reference sequence). Here the CDR3 reads CSASRQGIGEAFF. For the CDR3, the DNA is TGCAGTGCTAGTAGACAGGGGATAGGTGAAGCTTTCTTT.

CDR3 sequence reads: CASSPPGLAGGEQYF. CDR3 nucleotide sequence: TGTGCCAGCAGCCCCCCGGGATTAGCGGGAGGCGAGCAGTACTTC. The rearrangement uses TRBV6-5 and TRBJ2-7; 10 nucleotides align to TRBD2. The V and J ends lost 6 bases and 6 bases, in that order; junction bases with no gene match: 11. There are 15 residues in the CDR3. Germline assignment: CDR1 MNHEY and CDR2 SVGAGI.

This clone was detected once. This sequence joins TRBV5-6 and TRBJ1-1; weak D call: TRBD1 (6 bases). Germline CDR1 reads SGHDT; CDR2 reads YYEEEE. The CDR3 has 12 amino acids. With 9 bases removed from V and 4 bases from J, the gap between germline ends came to 13 bases. The CDR3 DNA follows: TGTGCCACCACCAGGGGATTCACTGAAGCTTTCTTT. It codes for CATTRGFTEAFF.

The chain carries TRBV7-8 and TRBJ1-3; 7 nucleotides match TRBD1. Germline values: CDR1 SGHVS, CDR2 FQNEAQ. The CDR3 has 16 amino acids. V trimming: 1 base; J trimming: 4 bases; junction bases outside the gene matches: 7. In nucleotides, the CDR3 is TGTGCCAGCAGCTTAGACCCCAGAGGGGGCGGAAACACCATATATTTT. It codes for CASSLDPRGGGNTIYF.

The chain joins TRBV18 to TRBJ1-2; 10 nucleotides line up with TRBD1. The CDR3 covers 12 residues. Germline-derived CDR1 and CDR2 are KGHSH and LQKENI. The V gene end was trimmed by 7 bases and the J gene end by 8 bases; junction bases not matched to a gene: 4. CDR3 region: CASLGQGQGYTF. The CDR3 DNA sequence: TGTGCCAGCTTGGGACAGGGGCAGGGCTACACCTTC.

The chain couples TRBV6-6 to TRBJ2-3; weak D call: TRBD2 (7 bases). The CDR3 length is 16 residues. V was pared by 2 bases and J by 5 bases, with 17 bases between. CDR1 and CDR2 (germline): MNHNY, SVGAGI (reference sequence). CDR3 DNA sequence: TGTGCCAGCAGTTACAGCGGGACACGGGTTGGAGATACGCAGTATTTT. This gives the protein CASSYSGTRVGDTQYF.

The chain is built from TRBV28 and TRBJ1-2, with TRBD1 matching 9 bases. The CDR3 runs 17 residues. V shed 2 bases, J shed 0 bases, and the junction held 7 bases outside the gene matches. Germline values: CDR1 MDHEN, CDR2 SYDVKM. The CDR3, as DNA: TGTGCCAGCAGTTTAATAGGGGGACAGGGACCTAACTATGGCTACACCTTC. Translating it yields CASSLIGGQGPNYGYTF.

This chain joins TRBV5-1 and TRBJ2-7; TRBD2 matches 7 bases. Germline V gives CDR1 SGHRS, CDR2 YFSETQ. With 8 bases clipped from V and 3 bases from J, the junction kept 14 bases outside the gene matches. CDR3 size: 15 residues. CDR3 amino acids: CASTDGGGRFYEQYF. CDR3 nucleotides: TGCGCCAGTACCGACGGGGGAGGGCGTTTCTACGAGCAGTACTTC.

This clone was observed a single time. The chain employs TRBV7-9 and TRBJ2-7, with D perhaps TRBD1 (5 bases). V shed 5 bases and J shed 0 bases, with 11 bases lying between them. The V gene's germline CDR1 is SEHNR and CDR2 FQNEAQ (reference sequence). CDR3 size: 14 residues. Here the CDR3 DNA reads TGTGCCAGCAGCCCTGGGGCAGACTCCTACGAGCAGTACTTC. Translation: CASSPGADSYEQYF. Full variable domain (remainder filled in from reference TRBV7-9 and TRBJ2-7): DTGVSQNPRHKITKRGQNVTFRCDPISEHNRLYWYRQTLGQGPEFLTYFQNEAQLEKSRLLSDRFSAERPKGSFSTLEIQRTEQGDSAMYLCASSPGADSYEQYFGPGTRLTVT.

The V and J genes are TRBV6-5 and TRBJ1-5, with a weak D call TRBD1 (5 bases). The CDR3 length is 13 residues. Trimming took 7 bases from V and 6 from J, leaving 13 bases between them. In germline, CDR1 is MNHEY, CDR2 SVGAGI. The CDR3 reads CASTKGIGQPQHF. The DNA of the CDR3 is TGTGCCAGCACTAAGGGGATCGGTCAGCCCCAGCATTTT.

The chain combines TRBV11-2 with TRBJ2-7; 8 nucleotides agree with TRBD2. Looked up from germline, CDR1 is SGHAT and CDR2 is FQNNGV. The CDR3 runs 12 residues. Trimming removed 7 bases from V and 1 base from J; junction bases left unmatched: 0. CDR3 residues: CASKRESYEQYF. The CDR3 nucleotides read TGTGCCAGCAAGCGGGAGTCCTACGAGCAGTACTTC.

The chain employs TRBV7-9 and TRBJ2-6, with 7 bases lining up with TRBD1. The CDR3 is 18 amino acids. CDR1 is SEHNR and CDR2 is FQNEAQ in the germline V gene (reference sequence). V shed 8 bases and J 1 base; nucleotides not matched to a gene: 14. The CDR3 DNA follows: TGTGCCAGCCTCCCGACGGGGACAGTAGAGTCTGGGGCCAACGTCCTGACTTTC. This gives the protein CASLPTGTVESGANVLTF.

This clone occurred a few times. The J gene is TRBJ2-5, the V gene TRBV2, with TRBD2 matching 11 bases. The junction had 4 bases not matched to a gene; V was cut back by 6 bases and J by 4 bases. Looked up from germline, CDR1 is SNHLY and CDR2 is FYNNEI. This CDR3 has 14 amino acids. CDR3 nucleotides: TGTGCCAGCAGACCAGGACTAGCGGGAGAGACCCAGTACTTC. This gives the protein CASRPGLAGETQYF.

This sequence joins TRBV9 and TRBJ2-1; 7 bases line up with TRBD1. This CDR3 spans 15 amino acids. CDR1 and CDR2 from the germline V gene are SGDLS and YYNGEE. Trimming cost V 4 bases and J 10 bases; bases outside gene matches: 14. CDR3 in DNA: TGTGCCAGCAGCTCCGACAGGGAGAGAAGAGGGGAGCAGTTCTTC. Translated: CASSSDRERRGEQFF.

This clone was observed a handful of times. This chain links TRBV12-2 with TRBJ2-1; the tabulated D call, TRBD2, remains unverified against the DNA. TRBV12-2 is tagged as a pseudogene. The CDR3 totals 16 residues. The CDR3 coding sequence is TGTGCAAGTCGCCCCAGGACTAGCGGGAAGGTAAATGAGCAGTTCTTC. Residues: CASRPRTSGKVNEQFF.

The chain combines TRBV5-4 with TRBJ2-7; 9 bases are shared with TRBD2. Germline lookup yields CDR1 SGHNT and CDR2 YYREEE (reference sequence). Trimming removed 5 bases from V and 0 bases from J; junction bases left unmatched: 3. The CDR3 totals 14 residues. CDR3 sequence reads: CASRPSGNSYEQYF. In DNA, the CDR3 is TGTGCCAGCAGACCTAGCGGGAACTCCTACGAGCAGTACTTC.

The CDR3, as DNA: TGTGCCAGCTCACGGTCCGGGACAGAAACCGATGGCTACACCTTC. This codes for CASSRSGTETDGYTF. V usage is TRBV18 and J usage is TRBJ1-2; 7 positions agree with TRBD1. Germline-derived CDR1 and CDR2 are KGHSH and LQKENI. V lost 4 bases and J lost 6; bases outside the gene matches: 11. The CDR3 has 15 amino acids.

This chain uses TRBV3-1 (or the pseudogene TRBV3-2) with TRBJ2-7; perhaps TRBD1 as D (8 bases). This CDR3 contains 20 residues. The V gene's germline CDR1 is LGHDT and CDR2 YNNKEL (reference sequence). Between the trimmed V and J ends, which lost 1 base and 6 bases, there was a span of 31 bases. DNA for the CDR3: TGTGCCAGCAGCCAAGTGGGAAGACAGGGGTGGTCTGGGCGGGAGATCGAGCAGTACTTC. Residues: CASSQVGRQGWSGREIEQYF.